Below, 6 T cell receptor beta chains from the same sample are listed, as sequenced in a study of T-cell memory formation after mild COVID-19. MiXCR, applied by TCRdb to the 5' RACE reads, yields one record per CDR3 protein. This table holds about 430,000 distinct CDR3 sequences, 20% to 30% found once. The sequencing sample was made of PBMCs or a T cell subset sorted from them (not recorded which). The receptor source for this set is an adult woman who had mild COVID-19 (a few samples of this study predate the infection). Cell type and time point are not known.

This clonotype turned up a few times. The rearrangement uses TRBV27 and TRBJ2-1; 11 bases match TRBD2. This CDR3 contains 15 residues. Per germline, CDR1 MNHEY and CDR2 SMNVEV (reference sequence). With V trimmed by 5 bases and J by 6 bases, 6 bases remained unmatched. This CDR3 reads CASSATSGIFNEQFF. The CDR3 DNA reads as TGTGCCAGCAGTGCGACTAGCGGGATCTTCAATGAGCAGTTCTTC.

The chain links TRBV7-9 to TRBJ2-1; the D is unclear. The CDR3 extends over 12 amino acids. CDR1 SEHNR and CDR2 FQNEAQ come from the germline V gene (reference sequence). Between the trimmed V and J ends, which lost 5 bases and 9 bases, there was a span of 11 bases. The CDR3 nucleotides read TGTGCCAGCAGCCTCGTCGTCGGTGAGCAGTTCTTC. Amino acids: CASSLVVGEQFF.

This clonotype was counted only a few times. This CDR3 reads CSARDRGARYEQYF. The CDR3 bases are TGCAGTGCTAGGGACCGGGGGGCGCGCTACGAGCAGTACTTC. V usage is TRBV20-1 and J usage is TRBJ2-7, with D possibly matching TRBD2 (7 bases). Between the trimmed V and J ends, which lost 3 bases and 3 bases, there was a span of 15 bases. This CDR3 contains 14 residues. CDR1 and CDR2 (germline): DFQATT, SNEGSKA (reference sequence).

This chain joins TRBV25-1 and TRBJ2-7; no firm D call. The V and J ends lost 8 bases and 0 bases respectively, with 8 bases between them. There are 12 residues in the CDR3. CDR1 and CDR2 (germline): MGHDK, SYGVNS. This chain's CDR3 is CASGQISYEQYF. The DNA of the CDR3 is TGTGCCAGCGGGCAAATCTCCTACGAGCAGTACTTC.

This clonotype was seen a few times. This sequence joins TRBV28 and TRBJ1-6; D is undetermined. This CDR3 spans 14 amino acids. V shed 4 bases and J shed 9 bases, with 13 bases lying between them. Germline V gives CDR1 MDHEN, CDR2 SYDVKM. CDR3 coding DNA: TGTGCCAGCAGTTCCCCAGGCCAATCTTCACCCCTCCACTTT. Residues: CASSSPGQSSPLHF. The full variable domain, completed using reference TRBV28 and TRBJ1-6, is DVKVTQSSRYLVKRTGEKVFLECVQDMDHENMFWYRQDPGLGLRLIYFSYDVKMKEKGDIPEGYSVSREKKERFSLILESASTNQTSMYLCASSSPGQSSPLHFGNGTRLTVT.

This clonotype was seen only a few times. The CDR3 sequence: CASSLVGTGGEAFF. Here the CDR3 DNA reads TGTGCCAGCAGCTTAGTAGGGACAGGGGGCGAAGCTTTCTTT. V and J are TRBV7-9 and TRBJ1-1; TRBD1 matches 12 bases. CDR1 and CDR2 (germline): SEHNR, FQNEAQ (reference sequence). J gave up 8 bases and V 1 base, and 2 bases lay outside the gene matches. This CDR3 contains 14 residues.